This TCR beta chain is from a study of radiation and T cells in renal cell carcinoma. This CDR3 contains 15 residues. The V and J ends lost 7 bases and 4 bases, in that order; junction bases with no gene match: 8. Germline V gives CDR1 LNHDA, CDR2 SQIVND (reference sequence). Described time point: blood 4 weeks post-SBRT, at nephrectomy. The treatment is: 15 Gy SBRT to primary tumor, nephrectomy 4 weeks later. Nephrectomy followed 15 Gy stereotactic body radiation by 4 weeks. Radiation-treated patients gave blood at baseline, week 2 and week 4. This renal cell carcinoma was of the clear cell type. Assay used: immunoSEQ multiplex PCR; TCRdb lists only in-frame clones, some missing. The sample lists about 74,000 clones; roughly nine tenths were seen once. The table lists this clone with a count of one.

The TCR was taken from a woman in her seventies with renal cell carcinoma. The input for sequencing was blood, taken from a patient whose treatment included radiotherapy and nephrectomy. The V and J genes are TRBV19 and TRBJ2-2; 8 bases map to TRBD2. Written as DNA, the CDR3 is TGTGCCAGTACCCCGGGGGGGCCGGGCACCGGGGAGCTGTTTTTT. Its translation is CASTPGGPGTGELFF. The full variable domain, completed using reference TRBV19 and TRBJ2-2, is DGGITQSPKYLFRKEGQNVTLSCEQNLNHDAMYWYRQDPGQGLRLIYYSQIVNDFQKGDIAEGYSVSREKKESFPLTVTSAQKNPTAFYLCASTPGGPGTGELFFGEGSRLTVL.